Listed below are T cell receptor beta chains from one sample, sequenced in a study of T-cell reconstitution after alpha-beta-depleted transplantation in children. MiXCR was run by TCRdb on the PCR reads, yielding one entry per CDR3 protein. The sample shows roughly 240,000 distinct CDR3 sequences, 7.5% to 9.5% of them seen only once. Material: PBMCs, mostly from graft donor cells, obtained 180 days after TCRalphabeta/CD19-depleted stem cell transplant. These receptor sequences come from a male patient under 18 who had a stem cell transplant for acute lymphoblastic leukemia, so the T cells may come from the graft donor. Both conserved end residues are part of each CDR3. A D gene is named only where the DNA matches it firmly. Expanded clones get a size class; other rows say once, few or many, or leave the size out.

TRBV6-1	TRBD1	TRBJ1-3	many	CASSEARRDRANYVGNTIYF	TGTGCCAGCAGTGAAGCGCGTCGGGACAGGGCTAATTATGTTGGAAACACCATATATTTT
TRBV5-5	TRBD1	TRBJ1-4	many	CASSWDRGREKLFF	TGTGCCAGCAGCTGGGACAGGGGGCGTGAAAAACTGTTTTTT
TRBV12-3/TRBV12-4	NA	TRBJ2-1	many	CASSLYRTYKVGYEQFF	TGTGCCAGCAGTTTGTATAGGACGTACAAGGTTGGGTATGAGCAGTTCTTC
TRBV24-1	NA	TRBJ2-5	many	CATSDLTTVGSETQYF	TGTGCCACCAGTGATTTGACGACAGTCGGTTCGGAGACCCAGTACTTC
TRBV7-9	NA	TRBJ2-5	many	CASSSTERQETQYF	TGTGCCAGCAGCTCGACAGAGCGGCAAGAGACCCAGTACTTC
TRBV27	NA	TRBJ2-1	few	CASSLSLVGGKSHNEQFF	TGTGCCAGCAGTTTATCGTTGGTTGGCGGGAAGTCTCACAATGAGCAGTTCTTC
TRBV2	NA	TRBJ1-6	many	CASTNGVYNSPLHF	TGTGCCAGCACCAACGGGGTCTATAATTCACCCCTCCACTTT
TRBV29-1	TRBD1	TRBJ1-2	many	CSVVRQGAGYTF	TGCAGCGTTGTAAGGCAGGGGGCGGGCTACACCTTC
TRBV7-8	TRBD2	TRBJ2-1	few	CASNVLSGGPGEQFF	TGTGCCAGCAACGTACTATCGGGAGGGCCCGGTGAGCAGTTCTTC
TRBV2	NA	TRBJ2-7	NA	CASSGQIEQYF	TGTGCCAGCAGTGGCCAGATCGAGCAGTACTTC
TRBV29-1	NA	TRBJ1-3	many	CSVPRGNTIYF	TGCAGCGTTCCCAGAGGGAACACCATATATTTT
TRBV4-2	NA	TRBJ1-5	many	CASSQDFGQPQHF	TGTGCCAGCAGCCAAGATTTCGGTCAGCCCCAGCATTTT
TRBV20-1	NA	TRBJ2-2	many	CSARLANTGELFF	TGCAGTGCCAGACTAGCGAACACCGGGGAGCTGTTTTTT
TRBV9	NA	TRBJ1-2	many	CASSVGGNYGYTF	TGTGCCAGCAGCGTAGGGGGTAACTATGGCTACACCTTC
TRBV5-6	NA	TRBJ2-4	many	CASSLGWTIQYF	TGTGCCAGCAGCTTAGGCTGGACCATTCAGTACTTC
TRBV20-1	TRBD1	TRBJ2-1	many	CSARTDRSSYNEQFF	TGCAGTGCTAGGACGGACAGGTCCTCTTACAATGAGCAGTTCTTC
TRBV24-1	TRBD1	TRBJ2-3	many	CATSDPGQGATDTQYF	TGTGCCACCAGTGACCCGGGACAGGGGGCCACAGATACGCAGTATTTT
TRBV7-2	TRBD1	TRBJ2-7	many	CASSSGQGRPYEQYF	TGTGCCAGCAGCTCGGGACAGGGGAGGCCGTACGAGCAGTACTTC
TRBV21-1	NA	TRBJ1-5	many	CASSNSRGGDQPQHF	TGTGCCAGCAGCAACTCGAGGGGAGGAGATCAGCCCCAGCATTTT
TRBV12-3/TRBV12-4	NA	TRBJ1-5	many	CASSLVHPPNQPQHF	TGTGCCAGCAGTTTAGTGCACCCTCCGAATCAGCCCCAGCATTTT
TRBV29-1	NA	TRBJ1-1	many	CSVEIMNTEAFF	TGCAGCGTTGAAATCATGAACACTGAAGCTTTCTTT